This paragraph reports one TCR beta chain. Its antigen remains unknown. This specimen comes from a study of cytomegalovirus exposure and HLA in healthy donors. The study's findings and limits: A later analysis linked a missense variant in DCLRE1C to the trimming of TCR beta V and J genes. Confirmation was obtained in vitro that a few CMV-associated chains are specific for CMV antigens.

CDR3 length equals 12 residues. Germline CDR1 reads SQVTM; CDR2 reads ANQGSEA. V was trimmed by 3 bases and J by 3 bases, leaving 6 bases between them. In the PCR, 60 Vbeta and 13 Jbeta primers were used. The repertoire was sequenced with immunoSEQ multiplex PCR; TCRdb's copy has only in-frame clones and lacks some. The sample yields 150,000 to 200,000 clones, around 80% seen once. This receptor was taken from a woman between 50 and 59 years old in good health and CMV-seronegative. V is TRBV29-1 and J is TRBJ1-3; D is unresolved. The sequenced sample consisted of PBMCs. The CDR3 reads CSVDPGGNTIYF. The CDR3 DNA sequence: TGCAGCGTTGATCCCGGTGGAAACACCATATATTTT.